This T cell receptor (beta chain) was captured in a study of OX40 agonist ivuxolimab in advanced cancers. This CDR3 contains 12 residues. Germline V gene data show CDR1 as MNHNS and CDR2 as SASEGT. Between the trimmed V and J ends, which lost 8 bases and 4 bases, there was a span of 8 bases. TCRdb keeps only in-frame clones here, not all; method: immunoSEQ multiplex PCR. The table lists about 23,000 clones, roughly three quarters of them singletons, with 2% to 2.5% in the top ten. The sequence came from an adult with an advanced solid tumor such as melanoma, head and neck, liver or kidney cancer. This rearrangement joins TRBV6-1 to TRBJ1-4; D is unresolved. The sample consisted of CD4+ or CD8+ T cells sorted from blood, taken in a trial of the OX40 agonist ivuxolimab. CDR3 region: CASALLNEKLFF. The CDR3 DNA reads as TGTGCCAGCGCTCTTCTTAATGAAAAACTGTTTTTT.